One sample yielded the 27 T cell receptor beta chains listed below, sequenced in a study of CD8 T cells in Susac syndrome (dated by TCRdb to between 2018 and 2021). The protocol used for the library was the immunoSEQ multiplex PCR assay. RNA was extracted using the RNeasy kit, and roughly 0.5 to 1 microgram was reverse transcribed with random hexamers. TCRdb applied fastp at Q25 and MiXCR to the public reads, then kept only in-frame beta chains. Every entry covers one CDR3 protein and lists the most common genes and DNA from its rows. Within this sample are 150,000 to 190,000 distinct CDR3 sequences, with 95% to 96% of them counted one time only. 0.15% of the sample is taken by the ten largest. Sequenced sample: CD8+ T cells from PBMCs. Receptors originate from a human donor with multiple sclerosis.

The chain uses TRBV12-5 and TRBJ2-3; D is unresolved. The CDR3 extends over 15 amino acids. Deletions cut 5 bases from V and 6 bases from J, with 18 bases between. The germline V gene has CDR1 LGHNT and CDR2 FRNRAP. The CDR3 protein is CASGPYRGDKDTQYF. The CDR3 DNA sequence: TGTGCTAGTGGTCCCTACCGAGGTGACAAGGATACGCAGTATTTT.

This sequence joins TRBV6-5 and TRBJ2-7; D not resolved. The CDR3 length is 14 residues. Deletions cut 0 bases from V and 1 base from J, with 7 bases between. CDR1 is MNHEY and CDR2 is SVGAGI in the germline V gene. Written as DNA, the CDR3 is TGTGCCAGCAGTTACTCCCATGGTTCCTACGAGCAGTACGTC. Its protein product is CASSYSHGSYEQYV.

The chain joins TRBV7-9 to TRBJ1-5; no clear D gene. The CDR3 sequence is 14 residues long. CDR1 is SEHNR and CDR2 is FQNEAQ in the germline V gene (reference sequence). The V end lost 1 base, the J end lost 3 bases, and 7 bases lay between the germline ends. The CDR3 loop is CASSLDEFNQPQHF. The CDR3 nucleotides are TGTGCCAGCAGCTTAGACGAGTTCAATCAGCCCCAGCATTTT.

The genes are TRBV3-1 and TRBJ1-5; 7 positions match TRBD1. Germline assignment: CDR1 LGHDT and CDR2 YNNKEL (reference sequence). V shed 5 bases and J 4 bases; nucleotides not matched to a gene: 14. The CDR3 sequence is 17 residues long. CDR3 DNA sequence: TGTGCCAGCAGCGCAGGGCTCAGGACAGGCCTTAATCAGCCCCAGCATTTT. It yields the protein CASSAGLRTGLNQPQHF.

This chain links TRBV7-8 with TRBJ2-7; a possible D gene is TRBD1 (6 bases). With 2 bases removed from V and 3 bases from J, the gap between germline ends came to 11 bases. The CDR3 totals 14 residues. Germline values: CDR1 SGHVS, CDR2 FQNEAQ. The CDR3 region is CASSLTGRDYEQYF. DNA of the CDR3: TGTGCCAGCAGCTTAACAGGGCGCGACTACGAGCAGTACTTC.

The table lists this clonotype with a count of one. This rearrangement joins TRBV7-9 to TRBJ2-1; 11 nucleotides agree with TRBD1. The CDR3 extends over 16 amino acids. The V segment lost 3 bases and the J segment 6 bases; nucleotides outside the gene matches: 7. CDR1 is SEHNR, CDR2 FQNEAQ, per germline (reference sequence). Here the CDR3 reads CASSLLGTGGSNEQFF. CDR3 DNA: TGTGCCAGCAGCTTGCTCGGGACAGGGGGTTCCAATGAGCAGTTCTTC.

The chain joins TRBV6-1 to TRBJ1-5, with 8 bases aligning to TRBD1. Germline trimming cut 1 base from V and 2 bases from J; bases unmatched to any gene: 4. The length of the CDR3 is 16 residues. In germline, CDR1 is MNHNS, CDR2 SASEGT. The CDR3 DNA sequence: TGTGCCAGCAGTGAAGTGGCAGGGGGCGGCAATCAGCCCCAGCATTTT. Its translation is CASSEVAGGGNQPQHF.

This chain uses TRBV20-1 with TRBJ2-3; D remains ambiguous. Trimming took 5 bases from V and 1 from J, leaving 10 bases between them. Germline V gene lookup returns CDR1 DFQATT and CDR2 SNEGSKA (reference sequence). The CDR3 covers 13 residues. CDR3 nucleotide sequence: TGCAGTGCTCCTGAAATGGGCACAGATACGCAGTATTTT. Translating it yields CSAPEMGTDTQYF.

The chain recombines TRBV19 with TRBJ1-1; no definite D call. The CDR3 has 14 amino acids. The germline CDR1 and CDR2 sequences are LNHDA and SQIVND (reference sequence). The V gene lost 3 bases and the J gene lost 1 base, with 9 bases spanning the gap. The CDR3 region has the DNA TGTGCCAGTAGTATGCAGACCTCGAACACTGAAGCTTTCTTT. This codes for CASSMQTSNTEAFF.

This clonotype is a singleton in its sample. The chain employs TRBV21-1 and TRBJ2-7; the table's D call, TRBD1, was not checked against the DNA. TRBV21-1 is described as a pseudogene. The CDR3 totals 14 residues. Written as DNA, the CDR3 is TGTGCCAGCAGCGGAAGGGGACAGGACTACGAGCAGTACTTC. The encoded protein is CASSGRGQDYEQYF.

The CDR3 DNA is TGCGCCAGCAGCCGGACAGCTAACAATGAGCAGTTCTTC. It specifies CASSRTANNEQFF. The chain employs TRBV4-1 and TRBJ2-1, with D maybe TRBD1 (6 bases). This CDR3 comprises 13 residues. V was trimmed by 4 bases and J by 5 bases, leaving 9 bases between them. Germline CDR1 reads MGHRA; CDR2 reads YSYEKL.

The rearrangement links TRBV12-3 or TRBV12-4 to TRBJ2-7; the D gene is possibly TRBD1 (6 bases). This CDR3 contains 13 residues. The germline V and J ends were trimmed by 7 bases and 4 bases, with 14 bases remaining between them. The CDR3 region is CASNSQRGYEQYV. The CDR3 coding sequence is TGTGCCAGCAACTCCCAAAGGGGGTACGAGCAGTACGTC.

This clonotype was observed once. The chain joins TRBV13 to TRBJ1-1, with D tentatively TRBD1 (5 bases). Trimming pared 0 bases from V and 5 bases from J, leaving 10 bases between. The CDR3 totals 14 residues. CDR1 is PRHDT, CDR2 FYEKMQ, per germline (reference sequence). The CDR3 nucleotides read TGTGCCAGCAGCTTAGGTAAGGGGACGACTGAAGCTTTCTTT. Its translation: CASSLGKGTTEAFF.

CDR3 coding DNA: TGTGCCAGCAGCCCCTGGACTAGCGGGCCGGGTGAGCAGTTCTTC. Translated, it gives CASSPWTSGPGEQFF. The chain combines TRBV7-9 with TRBJ2-1; 11 bases are shared with TRBD2. The CDR3 is made up of 15 amino acids. The germline CDR1 and CDR2 sequences are SEHNR and FQNEAQ (reference sequence). V dropped 5 bases and J dropped 9; count of bases not matched to a gene: 9.

The rearrangement joins TRBV6-4 to TRBJ2-1; 13 nucleotides agree with TRBD2. Germline values: CDR1 MRHNA, CDR2 SNTAGT. V trimming: 3 bases; J trimming: 7 bases; junction bases outside the gene matches: 6. The CDR3 is 16 residues long. This CDR3 is CASSETSGGSRNEQFF. CDR3 sequence (DNA): TGTGCCAGCAGTGAGACTAGCGGGGGGAGTAGGAATGAGCAGTTCTTC.

The count of this clonotype is one. The chain carries TRBV4-1 and TRBJ2-7, with 8 bases aligning to TRBD1. The CDR3 extends over 14 amino acids. The J segment lost 5 bases and the V segment lost 6 bases, leaving 9 bases of the junction unmatched. Per germline, CDR1 MGHRA and CDR2 YSYEKL. The CDR3 sequence is CASRLGQGADEQYF. CDR3 coding DNA: TGCGCCAGCAGACTGGGGCAGGGGGCGGACGAGCAGTACTTC.

The rearrangement joins TRBV25-1 to TRBJ2-1; weak D call: TRBD2 (5 bases). Per germline, CDR1 MGHDK and CDR2 SYGVNS. CDR3 length equals 15 residues. The V end lost 4 bases, the J end lost 4 bases, and 14 bases lay between the germline ends. The CDR3 is CASSGGVGRYNEQFF. CDR3 bases: TGTGCCAGCAGTGGGGGAGTGGGTAGGTACAATGAGCAGTTCTTC.

This clonotype came up a few times. The V and J genes are TRBV18 and TRBJ2-3, with D unclear. The CDR3 sequence is 14 residues long. Germline V CDR1 and CDR2: KGHSH, LQKENI. V lost 3 bases and J 0 bases, leaving 7 bases between the germline ends. Written as DNA, the CDR3 is TGTGCCAGCTCACCCCCTCGGAGCACAGATACGCAGTATTTT. It yields the protein CASSPPRSTDTQYF.

As for this clonotype: Germline and junction disagree at one end, which may indicate a read error. CDR3 bases: TGCAGCGTGGGGGCAGCTGAAGTTTTCTTT. The encoded protein is CSVGAAEVFF. The chain links TRBV29-1 to TRBJ1-1; TRBD1 is a possible D gene (6 bases). The CDR3 covers 10 residues. Per the germline V gene, CDR1 is SQVTM and CDR2 is ANQGSEA. Supplemented by reference TRBV29-1 and TRBJ1-1, the full variable domain reads SAVISQKPSRDICQRGTSLTIQCQVDSQVTMMFWYRQQPGQSLTLIATANQGSEATYESGFVIDKFPISRPNLTFSTLTVSNMSPEDSSIYLCSVGAAEVFFGQGTRLTVV.

This chain connects TRBV29-1 to TRBJ1-2; D not resolved. Germline lookup yields CDR1 SQVTM and CDR2 ANQGSEA. The CDR3 length is 12 residues. The germline V and J ends were trimmed by 3 bases and 4 bases, with 9 bases remaining between them. CDR3 in amino acids: CSVDEEFYGYTF. The DNA for the CDR3 is TGCAGCGTTGATGAGGAATTCTATGGCTACACCTTC.

Turning to this clonotype: An end of the junction differs from the germline gene, which may be a read error. V usage is TRBV13 and J usage is TRBJ1-2, with D perhaps matching TRBD1 (5 bases). This CDR3 is built from 12 residues. Germline lookup yields CDR1 PRHDT and CDR2 FYEKMQ (reference sequence). CDR3 sequence (DNA): TGTGCCAGCAGCTTAGGAGGCCAGGGATTGGCCTTC. It codes for CASSLGGQGLAF.

The V call is TRBV9, the J call TRBJ2-1; D gene uncertain. Per the germline V gene, CDR1 is SGDLS and CDR2 is YYNGEE. This CDR3 spans 14 amino acids. With 4 bases removed from V and 5 bases from J, the gap between germline ends came to 13 bases. The CDR3 region is CASSFRSLDNEQFF. The CDR3 nucleotides read TGTGCCAGCAGCTTTAGATCCTTAGACAATGAGCAGTTCTTC.

V gene TRBV29-1 combines with J gene TRBJ2-1; no definite D call. The CDR3 runs to 10 residues. CDR1 is SQVTM and CDR2 is ANQGSEA in the germline V gene. V was shortened by 6 bases and J by 12 bases, with 12 bases between the two germline ends. The CDR3 DNA reads as TGCAGCGTGGACCTTTCCGGGCAGTTCTTC. It is translated as CSVDLSGQFF.

V usage is TRBV13 and J usage is TRBJ2-7; D is unclear. Trimming cost V 0 bases and J 2 bases, with 11 bases left between them. Germline values: CDR1 PRHDT, CDR2 FYEKMQ (reference sequence). This CDR3 has 15 residues. The CDR3 spells CASSLGGRPTYEQYF. CDR3 bases: TGTGCCAGCAGCTTAGGGGGCAGACCCACCTACGAGCAGTACTTC. The entire variable domain, with the rest obtained from reference TRBV13 and TRBJ2-7, is as follows: AAGVIQSPRHLIKEKRETATLKCYPIPRHDTVYWYQQGPGQDPQFLISFYEKMQSDKGSIPDRFSAQQFSDYHSELNMSSLELGDSALYFCASSLGGRPTYEQYFGPGTRLTVT.

V and J are TRBV15 and TRBJ1-2; D unclear. The V and J ends lost 0 bases and 0 bases respectively, with 5 bases between them. The CDR3 covers 14 residues. Germline CDR1 is LNHNV and CDR2 is YYDKDF (reference sequence). CDR3 sequence: CATSRDRANYGYTF. CDR3 coding DNA: TGTGCCACCAGCAGAGATCGGGCTAACTATGGCTACACCTTC. Using reference TRBV15 and TRBJ1-2 for the parts outside the CDR3, the full variable domain is DAMVIQNPRYQVTQFGKPVTLSCSQTLNHNVMYWYQQKSSQAPKLLFHYYDKDFNNEADTPDNFQSRRPNTSFCFLDIRSPGLGDTAMYLCATSRDRANYGYTFGSGTRLTVV.

V and J are TRBV20-1 and TRBJ1-1, with D unresolved. Trimming removed 0 bases at V and 4 bases at J, with 12 bases between. Germline assignment: CDR1 DFQATT and CDR2 SNEGSKA (reference sequence). This CDR3 has 14 residues. CDR3 sequence: CSARDMDAITEAFF. The CDR3 nucleotides are TGCAGTGCTAGAGATATGGACGCCATCACTGAAGCTTTCTTT.

The chain carries TRBV30 and TRBJ1-2; D is unclear. CDR1 is GTSNPN, CDR2 SVGIG, per germline (reference sequence). V gave up 2 bases and J gave up 1 base, with 8 bases separating them. This CDR3 has 13 amino acids. CDR3 amino acids: CAWSIFVNYGYTF. Here the CDR3 DNA reads TGTGCCTGGAGTATTTTTGTTAACTATGGCTACACCTTC.